This T cell receptor beta chain was identified during a study of cytomegalovirus exposure and HLA in healthy donors. Study results and limitations: In a later analysis, first-cohort TCR clusters were found to tend to co-occur in the approximately 120 validation repertoires.

Sequencing used immunoSEQ multiplex PCR; TCRdb keeps in-frame clones, though not all of them. The data contain some 180,000 clones, 80% to 90% of them singletons. A word on this clone: Antigen specificity is unknown.

The length of the CDR3 is 11 residues. The V end was cut by 5 bases, the J end by 6 bases, with 9 bases between. Germline V gene data show CDR1 as GTSNPN and CDR2 as SVGIG (reference sequence). The source of this sequence is a woman aged 25 to 39 in good health and CMV-seronegative. The chain recombines TRBV30 with TRBJ2-3; unclear D gene. Input material: PBMCs. The CDR3 loop is CAWAEVDTQYF. The CDR3 DNA is TGTGCCTGGGCCGAGGTGGATACGCAGTATTTT.